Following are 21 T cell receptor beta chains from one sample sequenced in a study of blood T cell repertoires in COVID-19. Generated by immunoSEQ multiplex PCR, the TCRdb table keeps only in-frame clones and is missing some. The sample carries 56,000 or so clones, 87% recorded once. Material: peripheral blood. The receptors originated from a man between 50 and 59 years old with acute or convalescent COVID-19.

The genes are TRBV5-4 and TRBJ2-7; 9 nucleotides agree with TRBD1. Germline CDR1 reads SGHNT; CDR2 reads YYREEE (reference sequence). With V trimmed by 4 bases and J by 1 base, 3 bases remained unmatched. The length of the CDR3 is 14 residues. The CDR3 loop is CASSMDRGSYEQYF. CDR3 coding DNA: TGTGCCAGCAGCATGGACAGGGGATCCTACGAGCAGTACTTC.

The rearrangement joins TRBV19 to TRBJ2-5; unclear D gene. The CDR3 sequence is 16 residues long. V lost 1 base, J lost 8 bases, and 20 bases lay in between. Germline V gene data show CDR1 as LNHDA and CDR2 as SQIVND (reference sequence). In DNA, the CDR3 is TGTGCCAGTAGTATAGGGAGACGCACTGTTGGAGACACCCAGTACTTC. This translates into CASSIGRRTVGDTQYF. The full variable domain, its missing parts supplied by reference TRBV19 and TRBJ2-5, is DGGITQSPKYLFRKEGQNVTLSCEQNLNHDAMYWYRQDPGQGLRLIYYSQIVNDFQKGDIAEGYSVSREKKESFPLTVTSAQKNPTAFYLCASSIGRRTVGDTQYFGPGTRLLVL.

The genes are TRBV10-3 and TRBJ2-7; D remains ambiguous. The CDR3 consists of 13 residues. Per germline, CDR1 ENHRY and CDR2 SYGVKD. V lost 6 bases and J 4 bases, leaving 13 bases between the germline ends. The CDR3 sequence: CAIRRPDFYEQYF. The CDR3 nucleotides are TGTGCCATCAGACGGCCCGACTTTTACGAGCAGTACTTC.

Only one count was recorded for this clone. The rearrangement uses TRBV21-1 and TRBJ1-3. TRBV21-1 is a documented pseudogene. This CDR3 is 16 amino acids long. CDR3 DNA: TGTGCCAGCACCGGCCTCCGGGAGCTTTGCGGAAACACCATATATTTT. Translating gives CASTGLRELCGNTIYF.

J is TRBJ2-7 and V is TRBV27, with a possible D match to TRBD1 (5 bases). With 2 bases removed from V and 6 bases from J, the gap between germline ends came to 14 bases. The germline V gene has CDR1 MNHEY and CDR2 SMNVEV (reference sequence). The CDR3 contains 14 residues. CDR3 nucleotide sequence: TGTGCCAGCAGTTTAGTCAGGGAATTTAGCGAGCAGTACTTC. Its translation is CASSLVREFSEQYF.

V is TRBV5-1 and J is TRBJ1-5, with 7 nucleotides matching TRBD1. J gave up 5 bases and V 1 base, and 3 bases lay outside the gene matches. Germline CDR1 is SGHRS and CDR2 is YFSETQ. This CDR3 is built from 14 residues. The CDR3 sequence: CASSLRGGDQPQHF. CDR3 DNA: TGCGCCAGCAGCTTGCGAGGGGGCGATCAGCCCCAGCATTTT.

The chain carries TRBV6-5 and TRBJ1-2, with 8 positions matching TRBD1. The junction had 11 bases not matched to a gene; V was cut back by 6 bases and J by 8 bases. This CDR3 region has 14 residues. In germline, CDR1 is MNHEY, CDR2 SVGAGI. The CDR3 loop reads CASSPDREDEGYTF. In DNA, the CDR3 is TGTGCCAGCAGCCCGGACAGGGAGGATGAAGGCTACACCTTC.

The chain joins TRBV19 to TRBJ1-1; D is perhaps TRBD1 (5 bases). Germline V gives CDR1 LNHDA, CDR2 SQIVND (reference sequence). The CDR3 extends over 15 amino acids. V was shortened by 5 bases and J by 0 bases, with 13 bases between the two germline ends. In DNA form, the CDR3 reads TGTGCCAGTAGTGCAAGGGGTTCTCTGAACACTGAAGCTTTCTTT. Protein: CASSARGSLNTEAFF.

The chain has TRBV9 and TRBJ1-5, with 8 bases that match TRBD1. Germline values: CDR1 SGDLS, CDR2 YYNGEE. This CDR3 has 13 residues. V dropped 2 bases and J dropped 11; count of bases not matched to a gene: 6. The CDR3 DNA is TGTGCCAGCAGCGTGGACAGGGAAGGGGCCCAGCATTTT. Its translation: CASSVDREGAQHF.

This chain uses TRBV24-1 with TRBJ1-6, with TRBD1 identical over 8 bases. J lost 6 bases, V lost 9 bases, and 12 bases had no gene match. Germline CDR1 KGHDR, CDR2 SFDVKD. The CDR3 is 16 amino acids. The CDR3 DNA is TGTGCCACCCCATTCCCAAGGACAGGGACTAATTCACCCCTCCACTTT. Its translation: CATPFPRTGTNSPLHF.

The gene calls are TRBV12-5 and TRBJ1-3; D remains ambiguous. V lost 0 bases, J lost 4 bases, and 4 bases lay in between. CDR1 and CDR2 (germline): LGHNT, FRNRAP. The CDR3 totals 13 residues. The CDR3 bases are TGTGCTAGTGGTTTGGTACGGGGAAACACCATATATTTT. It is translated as CASGLVRGNTIYF.

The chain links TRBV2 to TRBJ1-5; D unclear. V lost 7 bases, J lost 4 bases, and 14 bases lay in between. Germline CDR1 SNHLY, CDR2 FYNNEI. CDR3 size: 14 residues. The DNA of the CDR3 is TGTGCCAGCACGTTCGTGCCCGCGAATCAGCCCCAGCATTTT. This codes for CASTFVPANQPQHF.

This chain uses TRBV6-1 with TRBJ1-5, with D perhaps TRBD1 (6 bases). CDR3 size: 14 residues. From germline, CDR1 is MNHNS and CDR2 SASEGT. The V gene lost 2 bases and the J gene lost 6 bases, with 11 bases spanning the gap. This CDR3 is CASSETAGVQPQHF. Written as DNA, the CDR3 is TGTGCCAGCAGTGAAACGGCAGGGGTTCAGCCCCAGCATTTT.

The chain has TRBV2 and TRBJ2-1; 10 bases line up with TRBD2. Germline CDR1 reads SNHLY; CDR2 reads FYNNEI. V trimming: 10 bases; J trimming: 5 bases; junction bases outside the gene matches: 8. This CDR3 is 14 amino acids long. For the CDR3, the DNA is TGTGCCAAAACCGGGACTAGCGACCACAATGAGCAGTTCTTC. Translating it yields CAKTGTSDHNEQFF.

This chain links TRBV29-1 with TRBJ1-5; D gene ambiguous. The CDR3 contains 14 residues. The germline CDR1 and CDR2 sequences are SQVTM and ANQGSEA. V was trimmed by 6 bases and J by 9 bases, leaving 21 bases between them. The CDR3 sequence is CSVPSVGAGGPQHF. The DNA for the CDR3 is TGCAGCGTCCCCTCGGTGGGCGCAGGAGGGCCCCAGCATTTT.

The CDR3, as DNA: TGTGCCAGCTCACCACGGGGTAGCGACATGGGTGGCTACACCTTC. It translates to CASSPRGSDMGGYTF. V usage is TRBV18 and J usage is TRBJ1-2; the D is unclear. The V gene's germline CDR1 is KGHSH and CDR2 LQKENI. There are 15 residues in the CDR3. The V gene lost 1 base and the J gene lost 7 bases, with 16 bases spanning the gap. Combining the CDR3 with reference TRBV18 and TRBJ1-2 gives the whole variable domain NAGVMQNPRHLVRRRGQEARLRCSPMKGHSHVYWYRQLPEEGLKFMVYLQKENIIDESGMPKERFSAEFPKEGPSILRIQQVVRGDSAAYFCASSPRGSDMGGYTFGSGTRLTVV.

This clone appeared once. Written as DNA, the CDR3 is TGTGCCAGCAGCCTGGGACAGGGGAATTCACCCCTCCACTTT. This gives the protein CASSLGQGNSPLHF. This sequence joins TRBV28 and TRBJ1-6; 10 nucleotides agree with TRBD1. The junction had 3 bases not matched to a gene; V was cut back by 6 bases and J by 7 bases. This CDR3 is 14 amino acids long. The germline V gene has CDR1 MDHEN and CDR2 SYDVKM.

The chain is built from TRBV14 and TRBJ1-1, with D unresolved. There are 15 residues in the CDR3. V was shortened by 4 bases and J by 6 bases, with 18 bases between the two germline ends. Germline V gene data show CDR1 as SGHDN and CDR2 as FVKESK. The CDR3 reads CASSLRHGGYSEAFF. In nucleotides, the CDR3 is TGTGCCAGCAGCCTCCGACATGGTGGGTACTCTGAAGCTTTCTTT.

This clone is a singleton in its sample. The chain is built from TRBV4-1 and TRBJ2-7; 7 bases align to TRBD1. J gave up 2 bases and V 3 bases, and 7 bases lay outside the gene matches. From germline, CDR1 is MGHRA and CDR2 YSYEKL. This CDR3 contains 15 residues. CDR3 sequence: CASSQPDRNTYEQYF. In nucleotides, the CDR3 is TGCGCCAGCAGCCAGCCGGACAGGAATACCTACGAGCAGTACTTC.

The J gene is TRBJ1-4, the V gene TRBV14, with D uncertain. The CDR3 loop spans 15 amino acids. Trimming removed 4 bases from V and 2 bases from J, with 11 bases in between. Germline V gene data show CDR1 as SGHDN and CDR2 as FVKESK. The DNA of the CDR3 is TGTGCCAGCAGCCCCTTGGGCGTCACTAATGAAAAACTGTTTTTT. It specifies CASSPLGVTNEKLFF.

The CDR3 nucleotides read TGTGCCACCGGTACCGGGACAGTGAACACCGGGGAGCTGTTTTTT. Protein product: CATGTGTVNTGELFF. The chain combines TRBV24-1 with TRBJ2-2; 7 nucleotides align to TRBD1. Germline-derived CDR1 and CDR2 are KGHDR and SFDVKD. V was pared by 9 bases and J by 1 base, with 7 bases of the junction left unmatched. There are 15 residues in the CDR3.